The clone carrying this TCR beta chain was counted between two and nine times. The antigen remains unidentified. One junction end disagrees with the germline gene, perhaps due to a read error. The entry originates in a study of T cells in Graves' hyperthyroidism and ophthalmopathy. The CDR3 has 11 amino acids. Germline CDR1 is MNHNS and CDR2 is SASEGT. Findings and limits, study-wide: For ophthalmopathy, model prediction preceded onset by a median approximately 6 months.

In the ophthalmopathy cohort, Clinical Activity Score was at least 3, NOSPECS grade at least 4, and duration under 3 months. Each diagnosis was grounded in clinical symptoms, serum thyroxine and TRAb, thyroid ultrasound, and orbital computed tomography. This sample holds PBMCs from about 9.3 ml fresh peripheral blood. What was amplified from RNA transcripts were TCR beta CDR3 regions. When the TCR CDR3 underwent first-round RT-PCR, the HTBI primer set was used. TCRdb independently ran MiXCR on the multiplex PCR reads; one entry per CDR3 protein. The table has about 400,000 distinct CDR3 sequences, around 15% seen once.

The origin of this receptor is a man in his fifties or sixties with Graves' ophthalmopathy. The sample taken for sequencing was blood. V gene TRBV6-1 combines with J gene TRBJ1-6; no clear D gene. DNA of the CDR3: TGTGCCAACAGTCATAATTCACCCCTCCACTTT. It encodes CANSHNSPLHF.